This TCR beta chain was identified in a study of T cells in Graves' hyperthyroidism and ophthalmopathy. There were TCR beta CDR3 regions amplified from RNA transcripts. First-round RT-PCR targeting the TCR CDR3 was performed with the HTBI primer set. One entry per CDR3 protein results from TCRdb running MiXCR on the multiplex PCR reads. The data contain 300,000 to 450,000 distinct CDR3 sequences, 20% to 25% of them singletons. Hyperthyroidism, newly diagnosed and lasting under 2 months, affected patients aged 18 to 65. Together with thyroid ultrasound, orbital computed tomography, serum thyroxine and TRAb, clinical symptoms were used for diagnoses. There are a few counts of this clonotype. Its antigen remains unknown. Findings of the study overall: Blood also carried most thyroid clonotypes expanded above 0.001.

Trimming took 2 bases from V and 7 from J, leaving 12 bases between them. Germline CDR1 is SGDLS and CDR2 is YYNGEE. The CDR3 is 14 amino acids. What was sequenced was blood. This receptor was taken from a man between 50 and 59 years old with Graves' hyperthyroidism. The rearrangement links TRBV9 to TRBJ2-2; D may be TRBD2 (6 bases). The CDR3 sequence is CASSVASGDGELFF. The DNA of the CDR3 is TGTGCCAGCAGCGTCGCTTCGGGAGACGGGGAGCTGTTTTTT.